This T cell receptor beta chain was sequenced during a study of T cells in Graves' hyperthyroidism and ophthalmopathy. Overall study findings and caveats: Among thyroid clonotypes expanded above 0.001, most also appeared in blood.

In regard to this clonotype: Its antigen is not identified.

RNA transcripts served as the template for amplifying TCR beta CDR3 regions. HTBI primers were employed in a first-round RT-PCR of the TCR CDR3. TCRdb fed the multiplex PCR reads into MiXCR, producing one record per CDR3 protein. The table has roughly 400,000 distinct CDR3 sequences, about 14% seen once. Fresh peripheral blood, around 10 ml, yielded the PBMCs. The CDR3 runs to 15 residues. Looked up from germline, CDR1 is PRHDT and CDR2 is FYEKMQ (reference sequence). The trim removed 6 bases at V and 4 bases at J, leaving 9 bases unmatched. The TCR sequence derives from a man aged 45-60 years with Graves' ophthalmopathy. Sequences were obtained from blood. The V gene is TRBV13, the J gene TRBJ2-7, with TRBD1 matching 10 bases. The CDR3 nucleotides read TGTGCCAGCAGGGCAACCGGGACAGGGGTATACGAGCAGTACTTC. Protein: CASRATGTGVYEQYF.